Shown below are 4 T cell receptor beta chains from a single sample sequenced in a study of response to subunit inactivated influenza vaccine. TCRdb analysed the RT-PCR reads with MiXCR anew, one entry per CDR3 protein. Of about 540,000 distinct CDR3 sequences in the sample, roughly 23% were seen once. The sample was also linked to a second study, of T cells expressing NK-cell markers. This second study notes: With UMIs, 5'RACE template switching was used to make TCR beta cDNA.

Sequences were derived from CD4+ T cells sorted from PBMCs, sampled roughly 13 days after vaccination. The origin of the receptors is a man aged 45-65 years who received an inactivated influenza vaccine.

This clonotype was counted between two and nine times. The chain combines TRBV6-2 or TRBV6-3 with TRBJ2-3; 13 bases align to TRBD2. Per germline, CDR1 MNHEY and CDR2 SVGEGT. The CDR3 is 17 amino acids. Germline trimming cut 0 bases from V and 6 bases from J; bases unmatched to any gene: 6. The CDR3 DNA reads TGTGCCAGCAGTTACTCCCCGGGACTAGCGGGGTCTGATACGCAGTATTTT. Translation gives CASSYSPGLAGSDTQYF.

This clonotype has at least ten counts. The chain couples TRBV12-3 or TRBV12-4 to TRBJ2-1; D might be TRBD2 (6 bases). V was trimmed by 2 bases and J by 5 bases, leaving 10 bases between them. The CDR3 spans 14 residues. DNA for the CDR3: TGTGCCAGCAGTTTACGGGGGAGCGACAATGAGCAGTTCTTC. Its translation is CASSLRGSDNEQFF.

Many counts were recorded for this clonotype. J is TRBJ2-1 and V is TRBV7-2; 11 bases are a match to TRBD2. There are 14 residues in the CDR3. Trimming took 8 bases from V and 7 from J; bases not matched to a gene: 7. Germline assignment: CDR1 SGHTA and CDR2 FQGNSA. CDR3 bases: TGTGCCAGCTCACTAGCGGGAGTATATAATGAGCAGTTCTTC. Translating it yields CASSLAGVYNEQFF.

This clonotype was observed a handful of times. The rearrangement links TRBV20-1 to TRBJ2-3; TRBD2 agrees at 16 bases. The CDR3 has 19 amino acids. Germline V lookup: CDR1 DFQATT, CDR2 SNEGSKA (reference sequence). Losses at the gene ends were 0 bases for V and 2 bases for J; bases not matched to a gene: 8. The CDR3 sequence is CSARDGGLAGGPPTDTQYF. The CDR3 DNA follows: TGCAGTGCTAGAGATGGGGGACTAGCGGGAGGGCCCCCCACAGATACGCAGTATTTT.